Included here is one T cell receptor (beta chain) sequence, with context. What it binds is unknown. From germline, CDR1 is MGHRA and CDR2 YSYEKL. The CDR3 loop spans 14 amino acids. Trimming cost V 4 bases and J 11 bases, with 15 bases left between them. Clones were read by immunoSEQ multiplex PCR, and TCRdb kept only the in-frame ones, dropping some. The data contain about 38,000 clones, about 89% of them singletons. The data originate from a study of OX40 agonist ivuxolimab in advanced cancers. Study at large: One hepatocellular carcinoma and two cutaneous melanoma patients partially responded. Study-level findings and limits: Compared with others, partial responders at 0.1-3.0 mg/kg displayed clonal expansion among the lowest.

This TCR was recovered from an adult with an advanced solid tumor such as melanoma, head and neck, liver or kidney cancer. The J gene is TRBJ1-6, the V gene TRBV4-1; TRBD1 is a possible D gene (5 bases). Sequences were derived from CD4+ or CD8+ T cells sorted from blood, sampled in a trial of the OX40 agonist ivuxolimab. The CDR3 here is CASSPPAGFPPLHF. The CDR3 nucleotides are TGCGCCAGCAGCCCTCCCGCAGGGTTTCCACCCCTCCACTTT.